This T cell receptor beta chain was observed in a study of radiotherapy plus CTLA-4 blockade in lung cancer (dated by TCRdb to 2016 to 2019). For the wider study: Among enrolled patients, about 19% had an objective response and 30% to 35% reached disease control.

What the research found in general, with its limitations: After treatment with radiotherapy and ipilimumab, TCR clones that originated in tumors expanded in peripheral blood. The strongest predictors of response were reported to be early dynamic shifts in blood T cell clones along with a rise in serum interferon-beta following radiation.

The study evaluated CTLA-4 blockade (ipilimumab) given together with focal radiation therapy in patients who had chemo-refractory metastatic non-small-cell lung cancer. Library construction relied on the immunoSEQ multiplex PCR assay. TCRdb's version of the immuneACCESS table is confined to in-frame rearrangements and falls short of the full clone set. An unresolved V gene accounts for under half of the shortfall where checked; the remainder is of unknown origin. A total of tens of thousands of clones appear in this sample, 77% of them only once. Less than 4.5% of the sample rests with the top ten. As regards this clone: Its antigen is not yet known. Within one base of it there is no much larger clone, and no base qualities were kept.

The sample consisted of peripheral blood, taken from a patient treated with radiotherapy plus ipilimumab. This clonotype originated in a human donor with non-small cell lung cancer who had a partial response to radiotherapy plus ipilimumab.

Here the CDR3 is given as CASSFLAGAWNQPQHF. At the DNA level, the sequence is TGTGCCAGCAGCTTTCTTGCGGGGGCTTGGAATCAGCCCCAGCATTTT. The rearranged segments are TRBV12-1 and TRBJ1-5. TRBV12-1 is a known pseudogene. The CDR3 covers 16 residues, taking in both the cysteine and the phenylalanine. Only the CDR3 portion is preserved as DNA: 48 bases, with reading frame beginning at the first base.